A single TCR beta chain is shown here with its context. Its antigen is not known. A J-beta primer mix and a sample-barcoded 5' primer were used in a second PCR of roughly 6 to 11 cycles. Every sample produced at least 2.5 million CDR3-containing paired-end reads. TCRdb reprocessed the 5' RACE reads with MiXCR, giving one entry per CDR3 protein. The data show some 790,000 distinct CDR3 sequences, around 28% seen once. The V and J ends lost 6 bases and 11 bases respectively, with 16 bases between them. CDR1 MNHEY and CDR2 SVGEGT come from the germline V gene. The length of the CDR3 is 12 residues. This entry belongs to a study of blood T cells in healthy people across ages. Study results and caveats: A greater number of naive CD4+ cells and higher diversity distinguished long-lived donors from aged donors. Getting older went along with TCR beta diversity per million T cells dropping roughly linearly.

The origin of this receptor is a woman older than 75 in good health. The chain employs TRBV6-2 or TRBV6-3 and TRBJ2-5, with unresolved D. Sequencing input: blood. This CDR3 is CASSPFEDEQYF. The CDR3 DNA sequence: TGTGCCAGCAGCCCCTTCGAGGATGAGCAGTACTTC.